What follows is one T cell receptor beta chain and its context. In the study's own analysis: Amplification of reference gene primers provided the estimated nucleated cell counts. Sequencing used immunoSEQ multiplex PCR; TCRdb keeps in-frame clones, though not all of them. That table furnishes V, J and clone size, whereas the DNA furnished D and trimming. The sample carries 70,000 or so clones, about 88% recorded once. The data were obtained in a study of blood T cell repertoires in COVID-19. In the study overall: Both acute and convalescent COVID-19 samples were obtained from the United States, Italy and Spain. Sample material is recorded as cDNA or gDNA derived from T cells, B-cell-depleted T cells, or PBMCs.

The germline V gene encodes CDR1 KGHDR and CDR2 SFDVKD. CDR3 length: 16 amino acids. J was trimmed by 8 bases and V by 4 bases; bases with no gene match: 6. The chain couples TRBV24-1 to TRBJ2-1; 14 nucleotides align to TRBD2. The TCR comes from a man aged 70 or older with active COVID-19. Sequences were obtained from peripheral blood. CDR3 loop: CATSDPTSGRAYEQFF. Written as DNA, the CDR3 is TGTGCCACCAGTGACCCGACTAGCGGGAGGGCCTATGAGCAGTTCTTC.